This T cell receptor (beta chain) originates from a study of blood T cells in healthy people across ages. Next came a second PCR, run for roughly 7 to 12 cycles, which used a sample-barcoded 5' primer along with a J-beta primer mix. Unique molecular identifiers of 12 random nucleotides labeled each cDNA. TCRdb redid the calling of the 5' RACE reads with MiXCR, one entry per CDR3 protein. Of about 680,000 distinct CDR3 sequences in the sample, roughly 49% were seen once. This clonotype was picked up a small number of times. The antigen is not known. Findings and caveats of the study: Long-lived donors exceeded aged donors in naive CD4+ cells and diversity. Leaving the PBMCs unsorted stopped any conclusive comparison of naive versus antigen-experienced cells.

The source is an older woman in good health. The sample comprised blood.

CDR3 nucleotides: TGTGCCAGCAGCCGCTCCGGGACTAGCGGGTTCGAGCAGTACTTC. Protein sequence: CASSRSGTSGFEQYF. The V and J genes are TRBV7-2 and TRBJ2-7, with TRBD2 matching over 12 bases. The CDR3 has 15 residues. Germline CDR1 is SGHTA and CDR2 is FQGNSA. Trimming cost V 5 bases and J 6 bases; bases outside gene matches: 8.